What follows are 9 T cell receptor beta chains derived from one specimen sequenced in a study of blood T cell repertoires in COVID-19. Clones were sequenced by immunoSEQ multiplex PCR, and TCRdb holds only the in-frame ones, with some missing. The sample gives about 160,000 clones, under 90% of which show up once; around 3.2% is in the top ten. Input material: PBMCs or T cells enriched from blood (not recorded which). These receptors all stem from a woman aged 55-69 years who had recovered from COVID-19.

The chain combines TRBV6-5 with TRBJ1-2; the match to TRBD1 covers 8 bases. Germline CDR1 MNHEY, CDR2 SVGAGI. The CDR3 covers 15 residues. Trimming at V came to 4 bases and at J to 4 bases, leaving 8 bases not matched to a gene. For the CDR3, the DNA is TGTGCCAGCAGTTCCTCAGGGGGCGCGCTCTATGGCTACACCTTC. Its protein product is CASSSSGGALYGYTF.

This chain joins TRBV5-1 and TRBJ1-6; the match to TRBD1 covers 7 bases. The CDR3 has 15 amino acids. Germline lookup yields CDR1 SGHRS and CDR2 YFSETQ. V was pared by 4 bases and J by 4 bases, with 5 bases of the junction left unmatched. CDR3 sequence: CASSPGQVYNSPLHF. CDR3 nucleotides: TGCGCCAGCAGCCCAGGACAGGTTTATAATTCACCCCTCCACTTT. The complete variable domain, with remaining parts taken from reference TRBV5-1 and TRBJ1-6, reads KAGVTQTPRYLIKTRGQQVTLSCSPISGHRSVSWYQQTPGQGLQFLFEYFSETQRNKGNFPGRFSGRQFSNSRSEMNVSTLELGDSALYLCASSPGQVYNSPLHFGNGTRLTVT.

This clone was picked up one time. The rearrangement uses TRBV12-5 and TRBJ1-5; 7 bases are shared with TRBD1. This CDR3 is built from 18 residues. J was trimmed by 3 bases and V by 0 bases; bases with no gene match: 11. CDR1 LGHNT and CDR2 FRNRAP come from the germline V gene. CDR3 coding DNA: TGTGCTAGTGGTTTGGTCTATCTGGGACAGACACCCAATCAGCCCCAGCATTTT. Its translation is CASGLVYLGQTPNQPQHF.

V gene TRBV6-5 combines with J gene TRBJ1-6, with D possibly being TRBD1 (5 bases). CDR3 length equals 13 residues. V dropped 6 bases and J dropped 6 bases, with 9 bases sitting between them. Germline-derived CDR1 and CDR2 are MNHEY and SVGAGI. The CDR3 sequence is CASSRDSNSPLHF. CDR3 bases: TGTGCCAGCAGCAGGGACTCTAATTCACCCCTCCACTTT.

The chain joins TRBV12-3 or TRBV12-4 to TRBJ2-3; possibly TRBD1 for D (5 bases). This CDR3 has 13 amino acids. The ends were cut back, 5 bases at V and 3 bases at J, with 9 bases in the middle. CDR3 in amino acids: CASSIYRTDTQYF. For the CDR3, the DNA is TGTGCCAGCAGTATTTACAGGACAGATACGCAGTATTTT.

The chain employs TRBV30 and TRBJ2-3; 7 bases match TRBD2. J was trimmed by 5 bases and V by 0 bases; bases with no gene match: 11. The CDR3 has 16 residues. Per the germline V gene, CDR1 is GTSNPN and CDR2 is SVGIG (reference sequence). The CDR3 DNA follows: TGTGCCTGGAGTGTACGGGGCGGGGGTACTTTAGATACGCAGTATTTT. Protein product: CAWSVRGGGTLDTQYF.

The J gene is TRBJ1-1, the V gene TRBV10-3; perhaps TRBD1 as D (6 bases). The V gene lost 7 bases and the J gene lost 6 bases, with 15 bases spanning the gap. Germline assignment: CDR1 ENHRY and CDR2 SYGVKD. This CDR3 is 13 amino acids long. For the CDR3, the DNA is TGTGCCATCATGGGTTCGGGGGGCCCTGAAGCTTTCTTT. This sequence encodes CAIMGSGGPEAFF.

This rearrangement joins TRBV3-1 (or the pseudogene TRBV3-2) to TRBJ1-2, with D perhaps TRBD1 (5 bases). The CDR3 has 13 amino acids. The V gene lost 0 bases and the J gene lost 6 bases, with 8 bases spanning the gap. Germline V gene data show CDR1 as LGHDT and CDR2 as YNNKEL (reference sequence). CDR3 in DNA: TGTGCCAGCAGCCAAGATTCCAGGGATGGCTACACCTTC. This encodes CASSQDSRDGYTF.

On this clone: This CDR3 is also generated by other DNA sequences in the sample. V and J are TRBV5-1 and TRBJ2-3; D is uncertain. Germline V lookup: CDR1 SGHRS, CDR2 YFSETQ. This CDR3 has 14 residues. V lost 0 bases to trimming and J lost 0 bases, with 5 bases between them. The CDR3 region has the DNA TGCGCCAGCAGCTTGGGTCAGAGCACAGATACGCAGTATTTT. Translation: CASSLGQSTDTQYF.